This record covers a single TCR beta chain. The data are from a study of blood T cell repertoires in COVID-19. The method was immunoSEQ multiplex PCR; TCRdb's version includes in-frame clones alone and lacks a portion of them. The table lists 150,000 to 200,000 clones, 78% of them singletons, with approximately 13% in the top ten. The sequencing input was peripheral blood. The receptor was isolated from an elderly woman with acute or convalescent COVID-19.

This chain's CDR3 is CASSYPGTSRIRNEQFF. The CDR3 coding sequence is TGTGCCAGCAGTTACCCCGGGACTAGCCGAATTAGAAATGAGCAGTTCTTC. The chain combines TRBV6-2 or TRBV6-3 with TRBJ2-1; 9 nucleotides align to TRBD2. This CDR3 has 17 amino acids. With 2 bases clipped from V and 7 bases from J, the junction kept 12 bases outside the gene matches. Germline CDR1 is MNHEY and CDR2 is SVGEGT.